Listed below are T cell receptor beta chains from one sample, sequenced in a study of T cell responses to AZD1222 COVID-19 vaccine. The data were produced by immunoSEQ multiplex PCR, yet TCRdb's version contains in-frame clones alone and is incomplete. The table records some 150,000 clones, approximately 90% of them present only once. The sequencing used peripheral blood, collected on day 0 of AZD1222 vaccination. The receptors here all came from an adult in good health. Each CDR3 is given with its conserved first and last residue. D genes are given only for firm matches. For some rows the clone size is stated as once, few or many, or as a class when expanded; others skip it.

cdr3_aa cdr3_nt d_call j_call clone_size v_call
CASSLTGASYEQYF TGTGCCAGCAGCCTTACAGGAGCCTCCTACGAGCAGTACTTC . TRBJ2-7 . TRBV4-2
CASSEGGTRKEAFF TGTGCCAGCAGTGAAGGGGGCACCAGGAAGGAAGCTTTCTTT . TRBJ1-1 . TRBV6-1
CAWHRDPRAGAKNEQFF TGTGCCTGGCACAGGGACCCTAGAGCGGGTGCAAAAAATGAGCAGTTCTTC . TRBJ2-1 . TRBV30
CASSFGTVNQPQHF TGTGCCAGCAGCTTCGGGACAGTTAATCAGCCCCAGCATTTT TRBD1 TRBJ1-5 . TRBV13
CASSMGHTSGNTIYF TGTGCCAGTAGTATGGGACATACCTCTGGAAACACCATATATTTT . TRBJ1-3 . TRBV19
CASSSGTSGVNEQFF TGTGCCAGCAGTTCCGGGACTAGCGGGGTCAATGAGCAGTTCTTC TRBD2 TRBJ2-1 . TRBV27
CASSQTQGPDTEAFF TGCGCCAGTAGCCAGACACAGGGCCCGGACACTGAAGCTTTCTTT . TRBJ1-1 . TRBV10-1
CATSDPTTGYNEQFF TGTGCCACCAGTGACCCCACTACGGGGTACAATGAGCAGTTCTTC . TRBJ2-1 . TRBV24-1
CAWDKPPNYGYTF TGTGCCTGGGACAAACCTCCTAACTATGGCTACACCTTC . TRBJ1-2 . TRBV30
CASSVGTSGIYEQYF TGTGCCAGCAGCGTTGGGACTAGCGGGATCTACGAGCAGTACTTC TRBD2 TRBJ2-7 . TRBV13
CASSLEGLGGYTF TGTGCCAGCAGTTTAGAGGGGCTAGGAGGCTACACCTTC . TRBJ1-2 . TRBV28
CATSSRDGELFF TGTGCCACCAGCAGCCGTGACGGGGAGCTGTTTTTT . TRBJ2-2 . TRBV15
CASSYERNQPQHF TGTGCCAGCAGTTATGAAAGAAATCAGCCCCAGCATTTT . TRBJ1-5 once TRBV6-5
CASSQDRQETQYF TGTGCCAGCAGCCAAGACAGACAAGAGACCCAGTACTTC . TRBJ2-5 . TRBV5-4
CASSLAGSGGATEAFF TGCGCCAGCAGCTTGGCCGGATCAGGGGGCGCGACTGAAGCTTTCTTT TRBD1 TRBJ1-1 . TRBV5-1